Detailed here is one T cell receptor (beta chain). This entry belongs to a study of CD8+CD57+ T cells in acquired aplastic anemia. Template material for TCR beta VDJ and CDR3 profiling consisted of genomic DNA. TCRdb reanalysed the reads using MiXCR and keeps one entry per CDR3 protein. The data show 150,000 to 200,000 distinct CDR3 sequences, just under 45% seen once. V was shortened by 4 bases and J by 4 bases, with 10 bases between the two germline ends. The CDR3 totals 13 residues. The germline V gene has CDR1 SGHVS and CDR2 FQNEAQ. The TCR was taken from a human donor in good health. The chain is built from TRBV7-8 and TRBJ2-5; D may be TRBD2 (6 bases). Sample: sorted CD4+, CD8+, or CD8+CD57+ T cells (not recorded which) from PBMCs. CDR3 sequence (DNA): TGTGCCAGCAGCTCCACAGCGGGAGAGACCCAGTACTTC. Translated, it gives CASSSTAGETQYF. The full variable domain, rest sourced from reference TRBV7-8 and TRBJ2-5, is GAGVSQSPRYKVAKRGQDVALRCDPISGHVSLFWYQQALGQGPEFLTYFQNEAQLDKSGLPSDRFFAERPEGSVSTLKIQRTQQEDSAVYLCASSSTAGETQYFGPGTRLLVL.